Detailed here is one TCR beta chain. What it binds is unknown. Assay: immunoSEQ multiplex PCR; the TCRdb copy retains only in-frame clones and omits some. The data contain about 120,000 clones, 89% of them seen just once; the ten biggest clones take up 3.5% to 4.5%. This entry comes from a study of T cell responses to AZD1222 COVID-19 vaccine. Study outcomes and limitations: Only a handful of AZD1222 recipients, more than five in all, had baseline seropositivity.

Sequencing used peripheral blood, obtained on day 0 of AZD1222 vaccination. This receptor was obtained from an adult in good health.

The CDR3 bases are TGTGCCAGCTCACCAAGCGTGGGAGCGGGAGGTGGAGATACGCAGTATTTT. Protein sequence: CASSPSVGAGGGDTQYF. The chain couples TRBV18 to TRBJ2-3; 9 positions agree with TRBD2. Germline-derived CDR1 and CDR2 are KGHSH and LQKENI. The ends lost 2 bases at V and 5 bases at J; junction bases unmatched: 11. This CDR3 has 17 residues.